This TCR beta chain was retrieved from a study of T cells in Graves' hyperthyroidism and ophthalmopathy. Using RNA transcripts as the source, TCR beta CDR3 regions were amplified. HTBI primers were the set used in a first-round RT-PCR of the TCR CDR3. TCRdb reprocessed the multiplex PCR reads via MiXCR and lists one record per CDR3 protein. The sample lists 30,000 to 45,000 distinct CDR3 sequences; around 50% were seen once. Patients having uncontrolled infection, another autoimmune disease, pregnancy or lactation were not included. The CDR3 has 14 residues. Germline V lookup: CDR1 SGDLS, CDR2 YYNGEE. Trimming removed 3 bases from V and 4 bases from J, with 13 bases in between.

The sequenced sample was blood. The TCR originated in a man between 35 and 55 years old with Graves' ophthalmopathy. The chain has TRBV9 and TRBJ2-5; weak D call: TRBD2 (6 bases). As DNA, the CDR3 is TGTGCCAGCAGCGAAACGGGAGCAGGAGAGACCCAGTACTTC. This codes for CASSETGAGETQYF. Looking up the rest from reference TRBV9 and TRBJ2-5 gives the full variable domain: DSGVTQTPKHLITATGQRVTLRCSPRSGDLSVYWYQQSLDQGLQFLIQYYNGEERAKGNILERFSAQQFPDLHSELNLSSLELGDSALYFCASSETGAGETQYFGPGTRLLVL.